This section outlines one TCR beta chain sequence together with its context. The antigen it recognizes is unknown. No base quality information exists; no much larger clone differs at one position. Genomic DNA was isolated from the sorted cells so that the TCRbeta CDR3 region could be sequenced. The immunoSEQ Assay was used to sequence the TCRbeta CDR3 regions. TCRdb re-hosts the immuneACCESS table, in-frame sequences only. Its copies lack some clones; in the studies checked, an unresolved V gene accounts for under half of them, and the cause for the rest is not known. This sample has approximately 50,000 clones in its table, and roughly 82% of those were observed once. The ten largest clones take up under 5% of the sample. The trial excluded patients who had a history of autoimmune disease or were on systemic immunosuppression. Peripheral blood for TCR sequencing was collected from all dose cohorts at baseline, on cycle 4 day 1, and on cycle 7 day 1. Samples came from an open-label, multicenter, first-in-human phase I dose-escalation trial of ivuxolimab. Adults with locally advanced or metastatic melanoma, renal cell carcinoma, hepatocellular carcinoma or head and neck squamous cell carcinoma were enrolled in the trial. Before TCR sequencing, CD4+ and CD8+ T cells were separately sorted from peripheral blood.

This entry comes from a study of OX40 agonist ivuxolimab in advanced cancers. For the study in its entirety: Ivuxolimab, which targeted the costimulatory receptor OX40 (CD134), was an agonistic, fully human IgG2 monoclonal antibody. Prior anti-PD-1, anti-PD-L1 or anti-CTLA-4 therapy was permitted, and checkpoint inhibitors had been received by about 36% of dose-escalation patients. Among the 50 to 55 dose-escalation patients, around 20 had hepatocellular carcinoma, about 15 melanoma, 9 renal cell carcinoma and 9 head and neck cancer. Peripheral TCRbeta sequencing aimed to test whether ivuxolimab altered TCR sequence diversity and caused clonal T-cell expansion. In the dose-escalation cohort, 70% to 85% of patients were male, and the mean age was approximately 60 years, with a range of 23 to 79. The paper describes the monotherapy dose-escalation part (N ≈ 50 patients) of the phase I trial of ivuxolimab. Intravenous ivuxolimab was administered to patients every 2 weeks at six dose levels: 0.01, 0.1, 0.3, 1.5, 3 and 10 mg/kg. Partial responses occurred in three dose-escalation patients, of whom one had hepatocellular carcinoma and two had cutaneous melanoma. Overall study results and their limits: Low levels of normalized T-cell clonal expansion were also seen in some patients who did not respond. Which antigens the clonally expanded peripheral T cells were specific for was not determined. Clonal expansion of both CD4+ and CD8+ blood T cells was observed from baseline to week 6 at doses 0.1 to 3.0 mg/kg. After ivuxolimab, CD8+ T cells had more expanded clones than CD4+ T cells on average. In the 0.1-3.0 mg/kg groups, partial responders had among the lowest normalized peripheral clonal expansion, particularly in CD8+ T cells.

Taken from the germline V gene, the CDR1 and CDR2 loops are MNHNS and SASEGT. V is pruned by 6 bases and J by 3 bases, leaving 6 bases of the junction without a gene match. The CDR3 starts with the cysteine, ends with the phenylalanine, and has 14 residues. Just the 42-base CDR3 DNA is kept, in frame starting at base 1. Specimen: CD4+ or CD8+ T cells sorted from blood, collected in a trial of the OX40 agonist ivuxolimab. The V and J segments used are TRBV6-1 and TRBJ2-7; the junction holds 9 bases that match TRBD1. The sequence derives from an adult with an advanced solid tumor such as melanoma, head and neck, liver or kidney cancer. Read as DNA, the sequence is TGTGCCAGCAGCCACACAGGGGGCATCTACGAGCAGTACTTC. Its amino acids are CASSHTGGIYEQYF.